These 14 T cell receptor beta chains came from one sample sequenced in a study of shared clonotypes between healthy human individuals. Clones were read by immunoSEQ multiplex PCR, and TCRdb kept only the in-frame ones, dropping some. The data hold hundreds of thousands of clones, with about 96% observed a single time. The sequencing input was memory CD8+ T cells sorted from blood. The subset: CD45RO+ cells pooled with CCR7-negative TemRA cells. Receptors were obtained from a young man in good health.

The chain has TRBV28 and TRBJ1-4; 7 bases align to TRBD1. Looked up from germline, CDR1 is MDHEN and CDR2 is SYDVKM. With V trimmed by 5 bases and J by 5 bases, 5 bases remained unmatched. CDR3 length equals 14 residues. As DNA, the CDR3 is TGTGCCAGCAGTCAGGGGGGGTACAATGAAAAACTGTTTTTT. Residues: CASSQGGYNEKLFF.

The V gene is TRBV5-4, the J gene TRBJ1-1; D not resolved. The CDR3 has 13 amino acids. V dropped 0 bases and J dropped 0 bases, with 3 bases sitting between them. Per the germline V gene, CDR1 is SGHNT and CDR2 is YYREEE (reference sequence). The CDR3 region has the DNA TGTGCCAGCAGCTTGGTAATGAACACTGAAGCTTTCTTT. Protein: CASSLVMNTEAFF.

J is TRBJ2-3 and V is TRBV27; TRBD2 aligns across 12 bases. V was pared by 3 bases and J by 5 bases, with 0 bases of the junction left unmatched. Germline V gene sequence: CDR1 MNHEY, CDR2 SMNVEV (reference sequence). The CDR3 is made up of 14 amino acids. The chain's CDR3 is CASSLGLAGDTQYF. In nucleotides, the CDR3 is TGTGCCAGCAGTTTGGGACTAGCGGGAGATACGCAGTATTTT.

The chain combines TRBV6-5 with TRBJ1-4, with D maybe TRBD1 (6 bases). Trimming took 0 bases from V and 5 from J, leaving 13 bases between them. The CDR3 consists of 16 residues. The V gene's germline CDR1 is MNHEY and CDR2 SVGAGI. The chain's CDR3 is CASSYSSRGLNEKLFF. The CDR3 DNA follows: TGTGCCAGCAGTTACTCATCCAGGGGCTTAAATGAAAAACTGTTTTTT.

The chain links TRBV19 to TRBJ1-1; a possible D gene is TRBD1 (6 bases). CDR3 length: 15 amino acids. Trimming shortened V by 8 bases and J by 0 bases, and 16 bases separated the two germline ends. Germline V lookup: CDR1 LNHDA, CDR2 SQIVND (reference sequence). This chain's CDR3 is CASGEQGRMNTEAFF. CDR3 nucleotides: TGTGCCAGTGGGGAACAGGGACGCATGAACACTGAAGCTTTCTTT.

The genes are TRBV7-9 and TRBJ2-1; no clear D. The length of the CDR3 is 13 residues. Trimming left V 0 bases short and J 8 bases short, with 8 bases between. Germline loops: CDR1 SEHNR, CDR2 FQNEAQ (reference sequence). In DNA form, the CDR3 reads TGTGCCAGCAGCTTAGCCTGGGCGGATGAGCAGTTCTTC. It yields the protein CASSLAWADEQFF. Complete variable domain (other parts from reference TRBV7-9 and TRBJ2-1): DTGVSQNPRHKITKRGQNVTFRCDPISEHNRLYWYRQTLGQGPEFLTYFQNEAQLEKSRLLSDRFSAERPKGSFSTLEIQRTEQGDSAMYLCASSLAWADEQFFGPGTRLTVL.

The chain has TRBV5-1 and TRBJ2-5; D may correspond to TRBD1 or TRBD2 (6 bases each). Germline V gene lookup returns CDR1 SGHRS and CDR2 YFSETQ. This CDR3 has 16 amino acids. V lost 0 bases to trimming and J lost 4 bases, with 16 bases between them. The CDR3 DNA reads as TGCGCCAGCAGCTTGGCCTCTCGGGGGCAGACAGAGACCCAGTACTTC. This translates into CASSLASRGQTETQYF.

Comments on this clone: The same CDR3 can be traced to other DNA sequences in this sample. CDR3 sequence: CASSLGTGEAFF. In DNA form, the CDR3 reads TGTGCCAGCAGCTTAGGGACAGGTGAAGCTTTCTTT. The genes are TRBV7-9 and TRBJ1-1, with 7 bases aligning to TRBD1. V shed 1 base and J 7 bases; nucleotides not matched to a gene: 0. Germline lookup yields CDR1 SEHNR and CDR2 FQNEAQ (reference sequence). This CDR3 comprises 12 residues.

The J gene is TRBJ2-1, the V gene TRBV9; 10 bases line up with TRBD2. V lost 4 bases and J lost 8; bases outside the gene matches: 12. This CDR3 is 16 amino acids long. Germline CDR1 reads SGDLS; CDR2 reads YYNGEE. As DNA, the CDR3 is TGTGCCAGCAGCCCGGAAGCGGGAGGGGAGTCAGATGAGCAGTTCTTC. This encodes CASSPEAGGESDEQFF.

CDR3 loop: CASSLYRTSTDTQYF. Written as DNA, the CDR3 is TGTGCCAGCAGTTTATACCGGACGAGCACAGATACGCAGTATTTT. The V and J genes are TRBV27 and TRBJ2-3; D gene uncertain. Germline-derived CDR1 and CDR2 are MNHEY and SMNVEV (reference sequence). V lost 1 base and J 0 bases, leaving 8 bases between the germline ends. This CDR3 contains 15 residues.

The chain is built from TRBV25-1 and TRBJ2-2, with D unresolved. Germline lookup yields CDR1 MGHDK and CDR2 SYGVNS. Trimming pared 6 bases from V and 0 bases from J, leaving 2 bases between. The length of the CDR3 is 12 residues. The CDR3 bases are TGTGCCAGCAGGGCGAACACCGGGGAGCTGTTTTTT. Translation: CASRANTGELFF.

V and J are TRBV28 and TRBJ1-2; 7 nucleotides line up with TRBD1. With V trimmed by 6 bases and J by 4 bases, 17 bases remained unmatched. Germline CDR1 is MDHEN and CDR2 is SYDVKM. The CDR3 is made up of 17 amino acids. CDR3 sequence: CASSQGGKEVGGYGYTF. The DNA for the CDR3 is TGTGCCAGCAGCCAGGGGGGCAAAGAGGTCGGGGGCTATGGCTACACCTTC.

The V and J genes are TRBV10-2 and TRBJ1-2; D gene uncertain. Germline-derived CDR1 and CDR2 are WSHSY and SAAADI. CDR3 length: 16 residues. The V end lost 0 bases, the J end lost 4 bases, and 15 bases lay between the germline ends. CDR3 sequence: CASSESIIPIPYGYTF. CDR3 DNA: TGCGCCAGCAGTGAGTCGATCATTCCGATACCCTATGGCTACACCTTC.

V usage is TRBV5-1 and J usage is TRBJ2-1; D is ambiguous. The germline V gene has CDR1 SGHRS and CDR2 YFSETQ. The V end was cut by 5 bases, the J end by 1 base, with 4 bases between. The CDR3 extends over 12 amino acids. As DNA, the CDR3 is TGCGCCAGCAGATATTCCTACAATGAGCAGTTCTTC. As protein: CASRYSYNEQFF.